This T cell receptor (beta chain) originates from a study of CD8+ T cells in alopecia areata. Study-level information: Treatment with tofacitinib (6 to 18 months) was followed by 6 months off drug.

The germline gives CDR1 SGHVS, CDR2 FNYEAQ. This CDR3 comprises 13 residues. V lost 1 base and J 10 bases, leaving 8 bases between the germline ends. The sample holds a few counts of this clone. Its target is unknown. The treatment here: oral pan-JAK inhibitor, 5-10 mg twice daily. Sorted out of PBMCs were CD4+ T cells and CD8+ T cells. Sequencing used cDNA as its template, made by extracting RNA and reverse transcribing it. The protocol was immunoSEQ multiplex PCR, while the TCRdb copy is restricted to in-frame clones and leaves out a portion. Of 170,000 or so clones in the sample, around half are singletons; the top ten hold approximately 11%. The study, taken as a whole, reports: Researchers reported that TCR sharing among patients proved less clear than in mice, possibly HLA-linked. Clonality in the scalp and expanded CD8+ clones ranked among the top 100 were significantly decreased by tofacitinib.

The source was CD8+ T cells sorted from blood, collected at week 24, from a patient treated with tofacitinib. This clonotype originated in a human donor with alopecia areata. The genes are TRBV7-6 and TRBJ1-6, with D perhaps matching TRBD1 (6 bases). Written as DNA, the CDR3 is TGTGCCAGCAGCTTAGAGGGGGAATCACCCCTCCACTTT. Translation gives CASSLEGESPLHF.